This record concerns one T cell receptor (beta chain) sequence. The data belong to a study of cytomegalovirus exposure and HLA in healthy donors. Trimming removed 4 bases from V and 2 bases from J; junction bases left unmatched: 9. The CDR3 is made up of 15 amino acids. Germline V gene data show CDR1 as SGDLS and CDR2 as YYNGEE. PCR involved 60 Vbeta and 13 Jbeta primers. Produced via immunoSEQ multiplex PCR; TCRdb's table is partial and in-frame only. The repertoire consists of 150,000 to 200,000 clones, with 70% to 80% occurring once and the leading ten covering roughly 1.4%. The sample was PBMCs. The V gene is TRBV9, the J gene TRBJ2-7; 7 bases agree with TRBD1. The sequence derives from a woman aged 50 to 65 in good health and CMV-seronegative. CDR3: CASSPTDRSPYEQYF. The CDR3 DNA follows: TGTGCCAGCAGCCCCACGGACAGGAGCCCCTACGAGCAGTACTTC.